The 13 T cell receptor beta chains below were found in one sample sequenced in a study of cytomegalovirus exposure and HLA in healthy donors. The PCR used 60 Vbeta and 13 Jbeta primers. Libraries were prepared by immunoSEQ multiplex PCR; TCRdb keeps only in-frame clonotypes and omits some of them. This sample has roughly 100,000 clones, with roughly three quarters found just once. Sequencing used PBMCs. These receptors originate from a male donor in good health and CMV-seropositive.

This chain links TRBV7-2 with TRBJ2-3; 12 nucleotides match TRBD2. The CDR3 runs to 16 residues. The germline gives CDR1 SGHTA, CDR2 FQGNSA. V dropped 3 bases and J dropped 0; count of bases not matched to a gene: 1. The CDR3 DNA follows: TGTGCCAGCAGCTTTGGGACTAGCGGGAGCACAGATACGCAGTATTTT. This translates into CASSFGTSGSTDTQYF.

The V and J genes are TRBV11-2 and TRBJ2-7; D might be TRBD1 (6 bases). Germline V gene data show CDR1 as SGHAT and CDR2 as FQNNGV. The CDR3 runs 14 residues. Trimming pared 1 base from V and 4 bases from J, leaving 11 bases between. CDR3 sequence (DNA): TGTGCCAGCAGCTTAGTGGCAGGGGTATACGAGCAGTACTTC. It translates to CASSLVAGVYEQYF.

In the case of this clone: The junction departs from germline at one end; a sequencing error may be responsible. The J gene is TRBJ2-3, the V gene TRBV7-9, with a tentative D call TRBD2 (6 bases). The CDR3 length is 13 residues. Germline loops: CDR1 SEHNR, CDR2 FQNEAQ (reference sequence). Here the CDR3 DNA reads TGTTCCAGCAGCTTACGGGACTCTCATACGCAGTATTTT. It codes for CSSSLRDSHTQYF.

This clone was found once. V and J are TRBV6-4 and TRBJ2-3; D gene uncertain. Germline loops: CDR1 MRHNA, CDR2 SNTAGT. The V gene lost 1 base and the J gene lost 2 bases, with 10 bases spanning the gap. The CDR3 is made up of 15 amino acids. In DNA, the CDR3 is TGTGCCAGCAGTGACTGTATGGGCTTCACAGATACGCAGTATTTT. It yields the protein CASSDCMGFTDTQYF.

The rearrangement links TRBV4-1 to TRBJ1-1; tentative D call: TRBD1 (5 bases). The V and J ends lost 0 bases and 5 bases respectively, with 19 bases between them. From germline, CDR1 is MGHRA and CDR2 YSYEKL. This CDR3 comprises 17 residues. The DNA of the CDR3 is TGCGCCAGCAGCCAAGATCCGACAGAGCTATCGAGGACTGAAGCTTTCTTT. The encoded protein is CASSQDPTELSRTEAFF.

This clone was found once. This sequence joins TRBV7-3 and TRBJ2-2; D is unclear. The V gene lost 5 bases and the J gene lost 1 base, with 8 bases spanning the gap. The CDR3 runs 14 residues. Germline loops: CDR1 SGHTA, CDR2 FQGTGA. The CDR3 region has the DNA TGTGCCAGCAGCCTTAACTGGAACACCGGGGAGCTGTTTTTT. As protein: CASSLNWNTGELFF.

The V and J genes are TRBV6-5 and TRBJ2-3, with TRBD2 matching 7 bases. J gave up 0 bases and V 0 bases, and 0 bases lay outside the gene matches. Germline-derived CDR1 and CDR2 are MNHEY and SVGAGI. The CDR3 has 15 amino acids. The CDR3, as DNA: TGTGCCAGCAGTTACTCTAGCGGGAGCACAGATACGCAGTATTTT. Amino acid sequence: CASSYSSGSTDTQYF.

V usage is TRBV5-4 and J usage is TRBJ2-7; D unclear. The CDR3 length is 14 residues. The germline gives CDR1 SGHNT, CDR2 YYREEE (reference sequence). The V gene lost 0 bases and the J gene lost 0 bases, with 7 bases spanning the gap. The CDR3 loop is CASSLDPSSYEQYF. CDR3 nucleotide sequence: TGTGCCAGCAGCTTGGACCCCAGCTCCTACGAGCAGTACTTC.

The V call is TRBV30, the J call TRBJ1-6; tentative D call: TRBD1 (5 bases). This CDR3 has 14 amino acids. Germline CDR1 reads GTSNPN; CDR2 reads SVGIG (reference sequence). Trimming left V 0 bases short and J 8 bases short, with 11 bases between. The CDR3 reads CAWSVSGPDSPLHF. The CDR3 coding sequence is TGTGCCTGGAGTGTATCAGGGCCCGATTCACCCCTCCACTTT. Supplemented by reference TRBV30 and TRBJ1-6, the full variable domain reads SQTIHQWPATLVQPVGSPLSLECTVEGTSNPNLYWYRQAAGRGLQLLFYSVGIGQISSEVPQNLSASRPQDRQFILSSKKLLLSDSGFYLCAWSVSGPDSPLHFGNGTRLTVT.

The chain links TRBV7-2 to TRBJ1-5, with D hard to call. The CDR3 consists of 12 residues. Germline values: CDR1 SGHTA, CDR2 FQGNSA. V was cut by 1 base and J by 7 bases, with 5 bases left in between. CDR3 sequence (DNA): TGTGCCAGCAGCTTAGAGCTGCAGCCCCAGCATTTT. This encodes CASSLELQPQHF.

V gene TRBV5-1 combines with J gene TRBJ2-1; tentatively, D is TRBD1 (6 bases). CDR3 length: 15 amino acids. Germline V gives CDR1 SGHRS, CDR2 YFSETQ. The V and J ends lost 0 bases and 7 bases respectively, with 14 bases between them. DNA of the CDR3: TGCGCCAGCAGCTTGGCCAGGGGTAGCGATAATGAGCAGTTCTTC. It codes for CASSLARGSDNEQFF.

The rearrangement uses TRBV6-5 and TRBJ1-5; the D gene is possibly TRBD1 (5 bases). Per germline, CDR1 MNHEY and CDR2 SVGAGI. The CDR3 is 14 residues long. Trimming took 6 bases from V and 5 from J, leaving 14 bases between them. CDR3 DNA sequence: TGTGCCAGCAGCCTAGACTGGGGGGATCAGCCCCAGCATTTT. Its translation: CASSLDWGDQPQHF.

The sample holds one count of this clone. The chain links TRBV5-1 to TRBJ1-2; D might be TRBD1 (6 bases). Germline CDR1 and CDR2: SGHRS and YFSETQ. This CDR3 comprises 12 residues. Deletions cut 4 bases from V and 7 bases from J, with 11 bases between. CDR3 protein: CASSLTGSGYTF. The CDR3 DNA reads TGCGCCAGCAGCCTCACAGGGAGTGGCTACACCTTC. The complete variable domain, with remaining parts taken from reference TRBV5-1 and TRBJ1-2, reads KAGVTQTPRYLIKTRGQQVTLSCSPISGHRSVSWYQQTPGQGLQFLFEYFSETQRNKGNFPGRFSGRQFSNSRSEMNVSTLELGDSALYLCASSLTGSGYTFGSGTRLTVV.